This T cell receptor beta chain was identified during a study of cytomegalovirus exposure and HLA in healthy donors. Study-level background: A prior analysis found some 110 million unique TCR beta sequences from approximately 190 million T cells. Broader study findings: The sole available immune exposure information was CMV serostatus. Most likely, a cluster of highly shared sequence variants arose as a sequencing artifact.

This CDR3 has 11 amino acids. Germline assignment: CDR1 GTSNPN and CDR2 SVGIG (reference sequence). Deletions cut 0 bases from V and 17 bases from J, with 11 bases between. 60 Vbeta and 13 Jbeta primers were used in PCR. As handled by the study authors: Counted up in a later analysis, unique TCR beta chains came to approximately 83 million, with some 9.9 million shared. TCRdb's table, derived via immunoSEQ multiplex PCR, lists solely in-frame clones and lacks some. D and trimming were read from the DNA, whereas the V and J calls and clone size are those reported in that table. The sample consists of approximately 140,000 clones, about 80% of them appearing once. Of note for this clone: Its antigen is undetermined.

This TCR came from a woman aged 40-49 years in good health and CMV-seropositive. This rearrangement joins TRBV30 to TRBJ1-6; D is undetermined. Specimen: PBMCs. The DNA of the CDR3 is TGTGCCTGGAGTGTATCGGAGGAGGTCCACTTT. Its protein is CAWSVSEEVHF.